The 19 T cell receptor beta chains below were found in one sample sequenced in a study of CD8+CD57+ T cells in acquired aplastic anemia. CDR3 and TCR beta VDJ profiling relied on a genomic DNA template. TCRdb fed the reads into MiXCR, producing one record per CDR3 protein. In the table there are 400,000 to 450,000 distinct CDR3 sequences, 65% to 75% of which are singletons. The sample was sorted CD4+, CD8+, or CD8+CD57+ T cells (not recorded which) from PBMCs. These receptors came from a human donor in good health, serving as a control.

V usage is TRBV11-2 and J usage is TRBJ2-1; no clear D. V was trimmed by 5 bases and J by 9 bases, leaving 17 bases between them. This CDR3 is built from 14 residues. The V gene's germline CDR1 is SGHAT and CDR2 FQNNGV. CDR3 bases: TGTGCCAGCAGCACAACACAGCCCAAGGGTGAGCAGTTCTTC. This codes for CASSTTQPKGEQFF. The whole variable domain, remainder taken from reference TRBV11-2 and TRBJ2-1, is EAGVAQSPRYKIIEKRQSVAFWCNPISGHATLYWYQQILGQGPKLLIQFQNNGVVDDSQLPKDRFSAERLKGVDSTLKIQPAKLEDSAVYLCASSTTQPKGEQFFGPGTRLTVL.

This sequence joins TRBV20-1 and TRBJ1-5; D gene unclear. V dropped 5 bases and J dropped 6 bases, with 17 bases sitting between them. The CDR3 spans 14 residues. Germline loops: CDR1 DFQATT, CDR2 SNEGSKA (reference sequence). CDR3 sequence reads: CSAAGEGETQPQHF. In DNA, the CDR3 is TGCAGTGCTGCCGGAGAGGGAGAGACTCAGCCCCAGCATTTT.

This clonotype has ten or more counts. The rearrangement joins TRBV30 to TRBJ1-5; D gene unclear. Trimming took 3 bases from V and 0 from J, leaving 9 bases between them. The CDR3 runs to 14 residues. Per germline, CDR1 GTSNPN and CDR2 SVGIG (reference sequence). CDR3 nucleotide sequence: TGTGCCTGGAGCAGTTCCAATAGCAATCAGCCCCAGCATTTT. This sequence encodes CAWSSSNSNQPQHF.

Note on this clonotype: A read error may account for a junction end that differs from germline. The chain recombines TRBV10-3 with TRBJ2-7, with D perhaps TRBD2 (6 bases). The CDR3 extends over 17 amino acids. CDR1 and CDR2 (germline): ENHRY, SYGVKD. CDR3 sequence: CAISESGLAGKGTQYFF. The DNA of the CDR3 is TGTGCCATCAGTGAGTCAGGGCTGGCGGGGAAAGGTACGCAGTATTTTTTC.

The rearrangement uses TRBV20-1 and TRBJ2-7; D uncertain. Germline loops: CDR1 DFQATT, CDR2 SNEGSKA (reference sequence). This CDR3 is built from 15 residues. Trimming stripped 0 bases from V and 3 bases from J, with 15 bases between. CDR3 region: CSAREGSRLFYEQYF. As DNA, the CDR3 is TGCAGTGCTAGAGAAGGGTCCCGTCTTTTCTACGAGCAGTACTTC.

The chain recombines TRBV7-3 with TRBJ2-7, with TRBD2 as a possible D gene (5 bases). CDR3 length equals 13 residues. Germline CDR1 SGHTA, CDR2 FQGTGA. The V and J ends lost 5 bases and 6 bases respectively, with 14 bases between them. CDR3 region: CASSMQRDTEQYF. The CDR3 region has the DNA TGTGCCAGCAGCATGCAGAGGGATACCGAGCAGTACTTC.

The chain has TRBV7-2 and TRBJ2-5, with a possible D match to TRBD1 (6 bases). The V and J ends lost 1 base and 4 bases respectively, with 16 bases between them. The CDR3 runs to 16 residues. Germline CDR1 reads SGHTA; CDR2 reads FQGNSA. The CDR3 DNA sequence: TGTGCCAGCAGCTTAGGTGTGGGTGGACAGACAGAGACCCAGTACTTC. Its translation is CASSLGVGGQTETQYF.

The CDR3 DNA reads as TGCAGTGCTAGGATGAAGACTAGCGGGAGGGATTGGGGGGAGACCCAGTACTTC. It codes for CSARMKTSGRDWGETQYF. The chain couples TRBV20-1 to TRBJ2-5; 14 positions agree with TRBD2. The junction had 14 bases not matched to a gene; V was cut back by 3 bases and J by 5 bases. The CDR3 has 18 amino acids. CDR1 and CDR2 (germline): DFQATT, SNEGSKA (reference sequence).

The V gene is TRBV5-6, the J gene TRBJ1-5; 7 bases fit TRBD1. The germline V gene encodes CDR1 SGHDT and CDR2 YYEEEE. The CDR3 sequence is 13 residues long. J was trimmed by 11 bases and V by 3 bases; bases with no gene match: 8. The CDR3 sequence is CASSSLTGPTQHF. CDR3 DNA: TGTGCCAGCAGCTCCTTGACAGGGCCGACCCAGCATTTT.

On this clonotype itself: At one of its ends the junction is not consistent with the germline gene, which may arise from a read error. The genes are TRBV15 and TRBJ2-7; 10 bases match TRBD1. The CDR3 runs to 14 residues. CDR1 LNHNV and CDR2 YYDKDF come from the germline V gene (reference sequence). The CDR3 region has the DNA TGTGCCACCAGGAGAGACAGGGGGCTGTACGAGCAGTACTTC. Translating gives CATRRDRGLYEQYF. The full variable domain, with the rest looked up from reference TRBV15 and TRBJ2-7, is DAMVIQNPRYQVTQFGKPVTLSCSQTLNHNVMYWYQQKSSQAPKLLFHYYDKDFNNEADTPDNFQSRRPNTSFCFLDIRSPGLGDTAMYLCATRRDRGLYEQYFGPGTRLTVT.

This clonotype was observed a few times. The chain carries TRBV29-1 and TRBJ1-2; 11 bases align to TRBD1. The germline gives CDR1 SQVTM, CDR2 ANQGSEA. The CDR3 contains 13 residues. Germline trimming cut 7 bases from V and 2 bases from J; bases unmatched to any gene: 3. The CDR3 reads CSAGQGANYGYTF. CDR3 DNA sequence: TGCAGCGCCGGACAGGGGGCGAACTATGGCTACACCTTC.

Comment on this clonotype: One junction end disagrees with the germline gene, perhaps due to a read error. The rearrangement uses TRBV5-1 and TRBJ1-1; D perhaps matches TRBD1 (5 bases). The CDR3 extends over 11 amino acids. The V gene's germline CDR1 is SGHRS and CDR2 YFSETQ. The CDR3 reads CASRSPGGAFF. The CDR3 nucleotides read TGTGCCAGCAGATCTCCGGGGGGTGCTTTCTTT.

Many counts were recorded for this clonotype. This rearrangement joins TRBV12-3 or TRBV12-4 to TRBJ1-5, with a weak D call TRBD1 (5 bases). Trimming stripped 6 bases from V and 2 bases from J, with 14 bases between. The CDR3 has 15 residues. CDR3 coding DNA: TGTGCCAGCAGCAGACGGGGGGGAGGCAATCAGCCCCAGCATTTT. Its translation is CASSRRGGGNQPQHF.

Remarks on this clonotype: A much larger clone sits a single nucleotide away, making a read error possible. J is TRBJ1-1 and V is TRBV11-2; 7 bases are a match to TRBD1. J lost 4 bases, V lost 5 bases, and 13 bases had no gene match. Per germline, CDR1 SGHAT and CDR2 FQNNGV. The CDR3 spans 16 residues. The CDR3 nucleotides are TGTGCCAGCAGCCCACGCCGGGACAGCCCAAGCACTGAAGCTTTCTTT. Its translation: CASSPRRDSPSTEAFF.

This rearrangement joins TRBV4-3 to TRBJ2-7; TRBD1 is a possible D gene (6 bases). The V gene's germline CDR1 is LGHNA and CDR2 YSLEER. Trimming removed 1 base from V and 2 bases from J, with 12 bases in between. CDR3 size: 15 residues. The CDR3 sequence: CASSQASGAAYEQYF. The CDR3 DNA is TGCGCCAGCAGCCAAGCATCAGGGGCCGCCTACGAGCAGTACTTC.

The genes are TRBV2 and TRBJ2-2; 7 bases align to TRBD2. This CDR3 region has 15 residues. V shed 4 bases and J 7 bases; nucleotides not matched to a gene: 9. CDR1 and CDR2 (germline): SNHLY, FYNNEI. The CDR3: CASSVGVGTNGELFF. CDR3 DNA: TGTGCCAGCAGTGTGGGGGTTGGGACTAACGGGGAGCTGTTTTTT.

The V and J genes are TRBV7-3 and TRBJ2-2, with D hard to call. The length of the CDR3 is 14 residues. Germline-derived CDR1 and CDR2 are SGHTA and FQGTGA. The V gene lost 5 bases and the J gene lost 17 bases, with 24 bases spanning the gap. The CDR3: CASSQNRNTEAFFF. CDR3 nucleotide sequence: TGTGCCAGCAGCCAAAATAGGAACACTGAAGCTTTCTTTTTT.

This chain links TRBV5-6 with TRBJ1-5; D uncertain. The CDR3 consists of 14 residues. V lost 0 bases to trimming and J lost 6 bases, with 10 bases between them. Germline lookup yields CDR1 SGHDT and CDR2 YYEEEE. This CDR3 reads CASSLGSAPQPQHF. As DNA, the CDR3 is TGTGCCAGCAGCTTGGGGAGTGCCCCTCAGCCCCAGCATTTT.

On this clonotype itself: This may be a read error: a much more frequent sequence differs by one nucleotide. The rearrangement uses TRBV27 and TRBJ1-1, with 7 bases fitting TRBD1. Germline CDR1 reads MNHEY; CDR2 reads SMNVEV (reference sequence). CDR3 length equals 12 residues. The CDR3 bases are TGTGCCAGCAGTTTGAGACAGGGTGAAGCTCTCTTT. Its protein is CASSLRQGEALF.